Listed below are T cell receptor beta chains from one sample, sequenced in a study of blood T cell repertoires in COVID-19. The table came from immunoSEQ multiplex PCR; TCRdb's copy has only in-frame clones and leaves some out. The table has under 250,000 clones, 90% seen once; the top ten hold less than 3%. Sequencing used peripheral blood. These receptors all stem from a man aged 25-40 years with COVID-19, enrolled during active disease. Each CDR3 is given with its conserved first and last residue. The order of the fields is D gene, J gene, clone size, V gene, CDR3 protein, CDR3 DNA. A D gene is named only where the DNA matches it firmly. Where a row states a size, it is once, few, many or the class of an expanded clone; other rows omit it.

.	TRBJ2-7	.	TRBV7-7	CASSSSGTYEQYF	TGTGCCAGCAGCTCCTCCGGGACATACGAGCAGTACTTC
TRBD2	TRBJ2-3	.	TRBV6-4	CASTLSGGYHHTDTQYF	TGTGCCAGCACCCTTAGCGGGGGTTACCACCACACAGATACGCAGTATTTT
.	TRBJ2-3	.	TRBV29-1	CSVTTDPTDTQYF	TGCAGCGTTACGACAGATCCCACAGATACGCAGTATTTT
.	TRBJ1-1	.	TRBV4-3	CASSQDQHHITEAFF	TGCGCCAGCAGCCAAGATCAACACCATATCACTGAAGCTTTCTTT
TRBD1	TRBJ2-4	.	TRBV7-9	CASSPRGTGVRNIQYF	TGTGCCAGCAGCCCGAGAGGGACAGGGGTTCGGAACATTCAGTACTTC
.	TRBJ1-2	.	TRBV28	CASSVQRSYGYTF	TGTGCCAGCAGTGTACAGCGGTCTTATGGCTACACCTTC
TRBD1	TRBJ1-4	.	TRBV30	CAWSPTGPNEKLFF	TGTGCCTGGAGTCCGACAGGGCCTAATGAAAAACTGTTTTTT
.	TRBJ2-3	.	TRBV18	CASSPSGGQADTQYF	TGTGCCAGCTCACCGAGCGGAGGGCAGGCAGATACGCAGTATTTT
TRBD1	TRBJ2-7	.	TRBV2	CASSDQGARYEQYF	TGTGCCAGCAGTGACCAGGGGGCGCGTTACGAGCAGTACTTC
TRBD1	TRBJ1-6	once	TRBV7-2	CASSPGTGYSPLHF	TGTGCCAGCAGCCCGGGGACAGGGTATTCACCCCTCCACTTT
TRBD2	TRBJ2-1	once	TRBV27	CASNSAGPMYNEQFF	TGTGCCAGCAATTCAGCGGGACCGATGTACAATGAGCAGTTCTTC
TRBD2	TRBJ2-4	.	TRBV5-6	CASSWGGTSDIQYF	TGTGCCAGCAGCTGGGGCGGGACTAGTGACATTCAGTACTTC
TRBD1	TRBJ1-2	.	TRBV18	CASSLTLGQGANYGYTF	TGTGCCAGCTCACTAACCTTAGGACAGGGAGCTAACTATGGCTACACCTTC
.	TRBJ1-2	.	TRBV11-3	CASSLDGSGDGYTF	TGTGCCAGCAGCTTAGACGGGTCGGGGGACGGCTACACCTTC
TRBD2	TRBJ2-1	.	TRBV7-6	CASSPFGGGNNEQFF	TGTGCCAGCAGCCCATTTGGCGGGGGGAACAATGAGCAGTTCTTC
.	TRBJ2-7	once	TRBV4-2	CASSQEAGVADYEQYF	TGTGCCAGCAGCCAAGAAGCCGGGGTAGCGGACTACGAGCAGTACTTC
.	TRBJ2-4	.	TRBV7-2	CASSSRTGYSIQYF	TGTGCCAGCAGCTCCAGGACTGGGTACAGCATTCAGTACTTC
.	TRBJ2-2	few	TRBV5-4	CASSIDTGELFF	TGTGCCAGCAGCATCGACACCGGGGAGCTGTTTTTT
TRBD1	TRBJ2-7	.	TRBV27	CASRLQGAYEQYF	TGTGCCAGCAGATTACAGGGGGCCTACGAGCAGTACTTC
TRBD2	TRBJ2-1	.	TRBV6-2/TRBV6-3	CASSYSEAGDSNYNEQFF	TGTGCCAGCAGTTACTCGGAAGCGGGGGATAGCAACTACAATGAGCAGTTCTTC
.	TRBJ1-2	.	TRBV19	CASSLGEGYGYTF	TGTGCCAGTAGTCTGGGTGAGGGATACGGCTACACCTTC
.	TRBJ1-2	.	TRBV5-4	CASSLSQGHYGYTF	TGTGCCAGCAGCTTGTCACAGGGTCACTATGGCTACACCTTC
.	TRBJ2-7	.	TRBV5-5	CASSLNYLSSYEQYF	TGTGCCAGCAGCTTGAACTACTTAAGCTCCTACGAGCAGTACTTC
.	TRBJ1-5	few	TRBV2	CASSPARRLNQPQHF	TGTGCCAGCAGTCCCGCGCGCCGACTTAATCAGCCCCAGCATTTT
TRBD2	TRBJ2-1	.	TRBV5-8	CASSLGLDGPGEQFF	TGTGCCAGCAGCCTAGGACTAGACGGGCCTGGGGAGCAGTTCTTC
.	TRBJ2-1	.	TRBV19	CASSTGVPYNEQFF	TGTGCCAGTAGTACAGGGGTCCCCTACAATGAGCAGTTCTTC
TRBD2	TRBJ2-7	.	TRBV13	CASSSLSGSSYEQYF	TGTGCCAGCAGCTCCCTTAGCGGGAGCTCCTACGAGCAGTACTTC
.	TRBJ1-2	few	TRBV9	CASSPGLNYGYTF	TGTGCCAGCTCCCCGGGTTTAAACTATGGCTACACCTTC
TRBD1	TRBJ2-1	.	TRBV27	CASSLLTGTGAYNEQFF	TGTGCCAGCAGTTTATTAACGGGGACAGGGGCTTACAATGAGCAGTTCTTC
.	TRBJ1-3	.	TRBV15	CATSSGIRSGNTIYF	TGTGCCACCAGCAGCGGGATACGCTCTGGAAACACCATATATTTT
TRBD2	TRBJ2-1	once	TRBV2	CASSDLAGGPNEQFF	TGTGCCAGCAGTGATCTGGCGGGGGGGCCGAATGAGCAGTTCTTC
.	TRBJ2-7	.	TRBV7-9	CASSLLYEQYF	TGTGCCAGCAGCCTCCTCTACGAGCAGTACTTC
.	TRBJ2-2	.	TRBV3-1/TRBV3-2	CASSQGTIVRAVEGGELFF	TGTGCCAGCAGCCAAGGGACTATTGTGAGGGCCGTCGAGGGCGGGGAGCTGTTTTTT
TRBD1	TRBJ2-7	.	TRBV28	CASSSTGTAKSYEQYF	TGTGCCAGCAGTTCTACCGGGACAGCCAAAAGCTACGAGCAGTACTTC
.	TRBJ2-3	.	TRBV10-3	CAIRDSLNTDTQYF	TGTGCCATCAGGGACAGTCTGAACACAGATACGCAGTATTTT
TRBD1	TRBJ2-7	.	TRBV28	CASSLWGTGSHEQYF	TGTGCCAGCAGTTTATGGGGGACAGGGTCCCACGAGCAGTACTTC
TRBD1	TRBJ1-5	.	TRBV28	CASSLDRVWNQPQHF	TGTGCCAGCAGTTTAGACAGGGTTTGGAATCAGCCCCAGCATTTT
.	TRBJ1-4	.	TRBV10-1	CASTRPGEKLFF	TGCGCCAGCACCAGACCAGGGGAAAAACTGTTTTTT
.	TRBJ1-1	.	TRBV7-6	CASSLFLSEMNTEAFF	TGTGCCAGCAGCTTATTCTTGAGTGAAATGAACACTGAAGCTTTCTTT
.	TRBJ1-2	.	TRBV27	CASSLGRGNGYTF	TGTGCCAGCAGCCTTGGCAGGGGCAATGGCTACACCTTC